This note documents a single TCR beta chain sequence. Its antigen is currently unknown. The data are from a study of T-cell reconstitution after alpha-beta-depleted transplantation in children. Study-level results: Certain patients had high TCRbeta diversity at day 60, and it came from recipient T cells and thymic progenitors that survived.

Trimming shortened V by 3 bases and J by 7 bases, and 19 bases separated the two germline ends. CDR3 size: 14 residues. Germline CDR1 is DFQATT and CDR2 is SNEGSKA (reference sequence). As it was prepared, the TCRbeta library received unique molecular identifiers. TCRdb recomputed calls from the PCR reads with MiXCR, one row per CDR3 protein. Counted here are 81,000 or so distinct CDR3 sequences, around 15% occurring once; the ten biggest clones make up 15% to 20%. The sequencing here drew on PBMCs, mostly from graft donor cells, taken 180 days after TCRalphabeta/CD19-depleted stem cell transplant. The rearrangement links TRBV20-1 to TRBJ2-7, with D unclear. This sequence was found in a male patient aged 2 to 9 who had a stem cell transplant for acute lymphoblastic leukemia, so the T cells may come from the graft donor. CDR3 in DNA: TGCAGTGCTAGTAGGGCAGCGAGGTCTTATGAGCAGTACTTC. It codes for CSASRAARSYEQYF.